This TCR beta chain appears in the sequencing data of a study of blood T cell repertoires in COVID-19. Across the whole study: The cDNA or gDNA used as material had been derived from T cells, B-cell-depleted T cells, or PBMCs.

Germline V CDR1 and CDR2: KGHSH, LQKENI. The J segment lost 6 bases and the V segment lost 2 bases, leaving 2 bases of the junction unmatched. The CDR3 length is 14 residues. Original analysis: Amplification from reference gene primers served as the basis for estimated nucleated cell counts. Assay used: immunoSEQ multiplex PCR; TCRdb lists only in-frame clones, some missing. From that table come the V and J calls and clone size; the DNA was used to work out D and trimming. The table has over 200,000 clones, about 83% seen once. The rearrangement joins TRBV18 to TRBJ2-5, with TRBD1 identical over 11 bases. This TCR derives from a woman between 50 and 59 years old with acute or convalescent COVID-19. Sequenced sample: peripheral blood. CDR3 bases: TGTGCCAGCTCACCATCGGACAGGGGGCAGACCCAGTACTTC. Its translation: CASSPSDRGQTQYF.